This T cell receptor (beta chain) is from a study of T cell repertoires in cytomegalovirus infection. Study background: Public TCR beta signature analysis indicated the presence of both CMV infection and matching HLA type.

This clonotype was seen more than once but under ten times. The target antigen is unknown. The length of the CDR3 is 12 residues. V was trimmed by 6 bases and J by 0 bases, leaving 4 bases between them. Per the germline V gene, CDR1 is SEHNR and CDR2 is FQNEAQ (reference sequence). TCRdb re-derived calls from the reads in MiXCR, one entry per CDR3 protein. The profile covers about 570,000 distinct CDR3 sequences, with around 40% appearing a single time and 48% taken by the ten largest. The specimen was cultured PBMCs, collected from culture after CMV antigen stimulation. The origin of this receptor is a human donor in good health (CMV status not recorded). Some clones in this sample may be carry-over from other donors' samples. The V gene is TRBV7-9, the J gene TRBJ2-3; unclear D gene. The CDR3 spells CASRLSTDTQYF. CDR3 in DNA: TGTGCCAGCAGACTTAGCACAGATACGCAGTATTTT.